The 16 T cell receptor beta chains below all came from one sample that was sequenced in a study of cytomegalovirus exposure and HLA in healthy donors. The study ran its PCR with 60 Vbeta and 13 Jbeta primers. Repertoires were generated with immunoSEQ multiplex PCR, while TCRdb's copy carries only in-frame clones and drops some. The sample consists of 150,000 to 200,000 clones, around 77% of them appearing once. Sequencing input: PBMCs. These receptors all stem from a woman aged 30 to 39 in good health and CMV-seropositive.

V usage is TRBV5-6 and J usage is TRBJ2-7; TRBD1 matches 7 bases. V trimming: 4 bases; J trimming: 7 bases; junction bases outside the gene matches: 14. CDR3 length: 15 residues. Germline V CDR1 and CDR2: SGHDT, YYEEEE. The CDR3 spells CASSLIDRVLQEQYF. In nucleotides, the CDR3 is TGTGCCAGCAGCCTGATAGACAGGGTCCTACAAGAGCAGTACTTC.

V is TRBV29-1 and J is TRBJ2-7; D possibly corresponds to TRBD2 (6 bases). CDR1 is SQVTM and CDR2 is ANQGSEA in the germline V gene. Deletions cut 5 bases from V and 3 bases from J, with 17 bases between. The CDR3 is 14 residues long. The CDR3 loop reads CSVRGGTSRYEQYF. CDR3 nucleotide sequence: TGCAGCGTTCGAGGTGGGACTTCCCGCTACGAGCAGTACTTC.

This chain links TRBV14 with TRBJ2-2; 11 bases map to TRBD1. This CDR3 contains 14 residues. Trimming cost V 7 bases and J 6 bases; bases outside gene matches: 4. CDR1 and CDR2 (germline): SGHDN, FVKESK. For the CDR3, the DNA is TGTGCCAGCAAAGGACAGGGGGCTGCCGGGGAGCTGTTTTTT. Protein sequence: CASKGQGAAGELFF.

The V gene is TRBV7-2, the J gene TRBJ1-2; perhaps TRBD1 as D (5 bases). The CDR3 runs 13 residues. In germline, CDR1 is SGHTA, CDR2 FQGNSA. V lost 3 bases, J lost 7 bases, and 12 bases lay in between. CDR3 sequence (DNA): TGTGCCAGCAGCTTGGCGGGGCGAATTGGCTACACCTTC. Its protein is CASSLAGRIGYTF.

The chain links TRBV7-7 to TRBJ2-2; tentative D call: TRBD2 (6 bases). Germline CDR1 reads SSHAT; CDR2 reads FNYEAQ (reference sequence). Trimming cost V 5 bases and J 6 bases, with 10 bases left between them. This CDR3 has 13 residues. The CDR3 is CASSIREAGELFF. DNA of the CDR3: TGTGCCAGCAGCATCAGGGAGGCCGGGGAGCTGTTTTTT.

There are a few counts of this clone. The J gene is TRBJ1-1, the V gene TRBV4-3; tentatively, D is TRBD1 (5 bases). V was trimmed by 4 bases and J by 1 base, leaving 10 bases between them. In germline, CDR1 is LGHNA, CDR2 YSLEER. The CDR3 covers 14 residues. The DNA of the CDR3 is TGCGCCAGCAGCCTTAAGACAGCGAACACTGAAGCTTTCTTT. Amino acid sequence: CASSLKTANTEAFF.

V usage is TRBV27 and J usage is TRBJ2-5; 13 bases line up with TRBD2. Unmatched junction bases numbered 6, after V lost 5 bases and J lost 3 bases. Germline CDR1 is MNHEY and CDR2 is SMNVEV (reference sequence). The CDR3 totals 16 residues. The CDR3 DNA is TGTGCCAGCAGTCGTGGGACTAGCGGGGCCAAAGAGACCCAGTACTTC. Its protein is CASSRGTSGAKETQYF.

The chain uses TRBV30 and TRBJ1-6; the D gene is possibly TRBD1 (5 bases). CDR3 length: 14 residues. Germline V lookup: CDR1 GTSNPN, CDR2 SVGIG (reference sequence). Trimming cost V 2 bases and J 0 bases, with 5 bases left between them. The chain's CDR3 is CAWSRGSYNSPLHF. The CDR3 DNA is TGTGCCTGGAGTAGGGGCTCCTATAATTCACCCCTCCACTTT.

V is TRBV30 and J is TRBJ1-5, with D maybe TRBD1 (6 bases). This CDR3 is 13 amino acids long. The V and J ends lost 3 bases and 7 bases respectively, with 13 bases between them. Germline CDR1 is GTSNPN and CDR2 is SVGIG (reference sequence). The CDR3 loop reads CAWSTGRLQPQHF. In nucleotides, the CDR3 is TGTGCCTGGAGCACAGGGCGTCTCCAGCCCCAGCATTTT.

This sequence joins TRBV6-6 and TRBJ1-4; the D gene is possibly TRBD1 (5 bases). Trimming left V 2 bases short and J 7 bases short, with 14 bases between. The CDR3 sequence is 15 residues long. Per the germline V gene, CDR1 is MNHNY and CDR2 is SVGAGI (reference sequence). Here the CDR3 reads CASSYGGTVGEKLFF. DNA for the CDR3: TGTGCCAGCAGTTACGGGGGGACGGTCGGTGAAAAACTGTTTTTT.

J is TRBJ1-2 and V is TRBV7-9; D is perhaps TRBD1 (6 bases). The length of the CDR3 is 14 residues. V gave up 5 bases and J gave up 4 bases, with 14 bases separating them. Looked up from germline, CDR1 is SEHNR and CDR2 is FQNEAQ (reference sequence). CDR3 sequence: CASSDRKLSYGYTF. DNA of the CDR3: TGTGCCAGCAGCGACAGGAAGCTAAGCTATGGCTACACCTTC. Full variable domain (missing parts from reference TRBV7-9 and TRBJ1-2): DTGVSQNPRHKITKRGQNVTFRCDPISEHNRLYWYRQTLGQGPEFLTYFQNEAQLEKSRLLSDRFSAERPKGSFSTLEIQRTEQGDSAMYLCASSDRKLSYGYTFGSGTRLTVV.

This sequence joins TRBV7-9 and TRBJ2-3; tentative D call: TRBD2 (6 bases). Per the germline V gene, CDR1 is SEHNR and CDR2 is FQNEAQ (reference sequence). With 10 bases removed from V and 6 bases from J, the gap between germline ends came to 23 bases. The CDR3 extends over 15 amino acids. The CDR3 coding sequence is TGTGCCACACATCTGTTAAGGAGGGTGGCGGATACGCAGTATTTT. Encoded protein: CATHLLRRVADTQYF.

This chain connects TRBV30 to TRBJ1-1; TRBD1 aligns across 9 bases. This CDR3 is built from 14 residues. The V segment lost 0 bases and the J segment 4 bases; nucleotides outside the gene matches: 3. Germline assignment: CDR1 GTSNPN and CDR2 SVGIG (reference sequence). In nucleotides, the CDR3 is TGTGCCTGGAGTGTACAGGGGGCTCCCACTGAAGCTTTCTTT. Encoded protein: CAWSVQGAPTEAFF. Full variable domain (remainder filled in from reference TRBV30 and TRBJ1-1): SQTIHQWPATLVQPVGSPLSLECTVEGTSNPNLYWYRQAAGRGLQLLFYSVGIGQISSEVPQNLSASRPQDRQFILSSKKLLLSDSGFYLCAWSVQGAPTEAFFGQGTRLTVV.

The chain couples TRBV7-2 to TRBJ1-2; D unresolved. With 1 base removed from V and 0 bases from J, the gap between germline ends came to 9 bases. Germline V CDR1 and CDR2: SGHTA, FQGNSA. The CDR3 runs to 15 residues. CDR3 sequence reads: CASSLGVYSNYGYTF. The CDR3 DNA is TGTGCCAGCAGCTTAGGCGTTTACTCTAACTATGGCTACACCTTC.

The V call is TRBV4-1, the J call TRBJ1-1, with TRBD1 matching over 8 bases. Germline assignment: CDR1 MGHRA and CDR2 YSYEKL. With V trimmed by 0 bases and J by 6 bases, 9 bases remained unmatched. This CDR3 spans 16 amino acids. CDR3 sequence (DNA): TGCGCCAGCAGCCAAGATCCGGCAGGGGGCGCGGCTGAAGCTTTCTTT. Encoded protein: CASSQDPAGGAAEAFF.

The CDR3 DNA is TGTGCCATCAGTATGGGACAGAATACTGAAGCTTTCTTT. Residues: CAISMGQNTEAFF. The V gene is TRBV10-3, the J gene TRBJ1-1, with 7 nucleotides matching TRBD1. V lost 5 bases, J lost 5 bases, and 5 bases stayed unmatched. Germline V CDR1 and CDR2: ENHRY, SYGVKD. The CDR3 contains 13 residues.